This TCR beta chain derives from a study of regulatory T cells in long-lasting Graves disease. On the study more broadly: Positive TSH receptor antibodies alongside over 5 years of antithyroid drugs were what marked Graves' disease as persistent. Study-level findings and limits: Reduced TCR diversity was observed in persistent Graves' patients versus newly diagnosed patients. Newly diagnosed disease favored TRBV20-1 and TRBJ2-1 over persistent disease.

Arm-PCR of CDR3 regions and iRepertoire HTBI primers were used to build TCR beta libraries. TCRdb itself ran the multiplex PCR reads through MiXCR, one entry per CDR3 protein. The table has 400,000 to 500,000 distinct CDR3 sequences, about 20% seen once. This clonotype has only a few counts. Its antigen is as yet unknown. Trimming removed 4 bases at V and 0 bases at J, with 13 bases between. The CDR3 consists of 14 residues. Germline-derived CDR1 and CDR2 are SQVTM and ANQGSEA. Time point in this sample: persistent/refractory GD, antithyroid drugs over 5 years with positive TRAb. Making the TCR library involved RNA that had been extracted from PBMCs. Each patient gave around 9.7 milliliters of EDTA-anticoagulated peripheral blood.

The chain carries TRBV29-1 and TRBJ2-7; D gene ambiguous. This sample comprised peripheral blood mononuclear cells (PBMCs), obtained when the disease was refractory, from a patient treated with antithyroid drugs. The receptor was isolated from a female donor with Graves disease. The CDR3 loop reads CSVVPDRASYEQYF. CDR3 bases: TGCAGCGTTGTTCCCGACCGGGCCTCCTACGAGCAGTACTTC.